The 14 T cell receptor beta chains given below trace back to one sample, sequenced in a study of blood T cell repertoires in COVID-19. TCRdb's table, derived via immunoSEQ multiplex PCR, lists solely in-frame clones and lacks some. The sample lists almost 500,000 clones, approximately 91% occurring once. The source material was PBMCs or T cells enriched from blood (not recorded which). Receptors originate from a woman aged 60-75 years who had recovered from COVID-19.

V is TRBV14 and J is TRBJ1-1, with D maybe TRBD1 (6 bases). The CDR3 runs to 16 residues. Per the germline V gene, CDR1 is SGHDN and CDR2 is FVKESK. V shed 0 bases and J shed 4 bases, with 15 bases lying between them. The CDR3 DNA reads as TGTGCCAGCAGCCAAGATATTCCCAGGGGCGGCACTGAAGCTTTCTTT. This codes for CASSQDIPRGGTEAFF.

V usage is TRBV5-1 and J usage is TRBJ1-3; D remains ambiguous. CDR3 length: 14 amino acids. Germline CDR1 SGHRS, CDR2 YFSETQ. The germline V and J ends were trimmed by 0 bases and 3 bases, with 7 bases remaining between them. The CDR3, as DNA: TGCGCCAGCAGCTTGGGGTCGGGTGGAAACACCATATATTTT. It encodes CASSLGSGGNTIYF.

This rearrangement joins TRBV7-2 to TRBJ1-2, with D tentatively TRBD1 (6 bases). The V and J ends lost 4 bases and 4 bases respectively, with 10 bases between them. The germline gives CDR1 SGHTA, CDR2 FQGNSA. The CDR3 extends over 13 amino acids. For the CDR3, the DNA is TGTGCCAGCAGCTCCCGACAGGTCTATGGCTACACCTTC. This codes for CASSSRQVYGYTF.

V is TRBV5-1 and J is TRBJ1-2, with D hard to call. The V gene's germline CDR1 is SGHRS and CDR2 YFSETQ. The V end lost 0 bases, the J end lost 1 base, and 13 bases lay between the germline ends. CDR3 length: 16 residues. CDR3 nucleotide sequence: TGCGCCAGCAGCTTGGGCGGGAGTAGTCTTAACTATGGCTACACCTTC. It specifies CASSLGGSSLNYGYTF.

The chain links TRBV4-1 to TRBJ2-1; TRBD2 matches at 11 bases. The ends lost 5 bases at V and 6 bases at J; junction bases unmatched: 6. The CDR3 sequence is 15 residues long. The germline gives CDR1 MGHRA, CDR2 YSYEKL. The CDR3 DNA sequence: TGCGCCAGCAGCAGCAGAGGACTAGCGGGCAATGAGCAGTTCTTC. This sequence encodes CASSSRGLAGNEQFF.

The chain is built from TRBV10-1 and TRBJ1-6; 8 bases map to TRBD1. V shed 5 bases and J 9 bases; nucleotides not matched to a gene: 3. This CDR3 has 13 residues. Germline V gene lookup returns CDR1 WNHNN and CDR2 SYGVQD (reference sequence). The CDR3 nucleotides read TGCGCCAGCAGTAGTGGACAGGGTTCACCCCTCCACTTT. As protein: CASSSGQGSPLHF.

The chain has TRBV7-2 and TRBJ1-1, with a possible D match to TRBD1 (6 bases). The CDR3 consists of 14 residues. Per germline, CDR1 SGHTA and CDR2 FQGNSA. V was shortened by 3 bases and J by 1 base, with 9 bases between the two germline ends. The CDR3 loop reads CASSLQGTNTEAFF. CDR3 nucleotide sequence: TGTGCCAGCAGCTTGCAGGGGACGAACACTGAAGCTTTCTTT. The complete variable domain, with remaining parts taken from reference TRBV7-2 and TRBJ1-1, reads GAGVSQSPSNKVTEKGKDVELRCDPISGHTALYWYRQSLGQGLEFLIYFQGNSAPDKSGLPSDRFSAERTGGSVSTLTIQRTQQEDSAVYLCASSLQGTNTEAFFGQGTRLTVV.

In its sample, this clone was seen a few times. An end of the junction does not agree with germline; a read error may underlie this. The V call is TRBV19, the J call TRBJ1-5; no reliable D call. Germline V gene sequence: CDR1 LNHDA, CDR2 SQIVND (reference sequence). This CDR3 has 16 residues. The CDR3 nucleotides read TGCGCCAGTACGTTTAGGAGGGAAATTAGCAATCAGCCCCAGCATTTT. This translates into CASTFRREISNQPQHF. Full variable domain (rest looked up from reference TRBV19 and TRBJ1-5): DGGITQSPKYLFRKEGQNVTLSCEQNLNHDAMYWYRQDPGQGLRLIYYSQIVNDFQKGDIAEGYSVSREKKESFPLTVTSAQKNPTAFYLCASTFRREISNQPQHFGDGTRLSIL.

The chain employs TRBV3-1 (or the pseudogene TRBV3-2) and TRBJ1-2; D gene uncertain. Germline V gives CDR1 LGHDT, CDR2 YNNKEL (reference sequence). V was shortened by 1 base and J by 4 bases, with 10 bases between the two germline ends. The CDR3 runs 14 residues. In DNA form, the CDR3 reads TGTGCCAGCAGCCAAGTGGGAGGTTCCTATGGCTACACCTTC. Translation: CASSQVGGSYGYTF.

CDR3 region: CSVEEIRGAINTDTQYF. The CDR3 coding sequence is TGCAGCGTTGAAGAAATTCGCGGGGCAATTAACACAGATACGCAGTATTTT. The chain combines TRBV29-1 with TRBJ2-3; D possibly corresponds to TRBD2 (6 bases). The V end was cut by 0 bases, the J end by 2 bases, with 18 bases between. This CDR3 contains 17 residues. Germline CDR1 SQVTM, CDR2 ANQGSEA.

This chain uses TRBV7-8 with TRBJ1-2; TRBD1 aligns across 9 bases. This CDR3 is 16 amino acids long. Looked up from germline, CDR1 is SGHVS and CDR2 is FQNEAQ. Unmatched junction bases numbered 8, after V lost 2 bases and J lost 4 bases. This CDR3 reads CASSLTDRGGIYGYTF. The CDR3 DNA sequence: TGTGCCAGCAGCTTAACAGACAGGGGGGGAATCTATGGCTACACCTTC.

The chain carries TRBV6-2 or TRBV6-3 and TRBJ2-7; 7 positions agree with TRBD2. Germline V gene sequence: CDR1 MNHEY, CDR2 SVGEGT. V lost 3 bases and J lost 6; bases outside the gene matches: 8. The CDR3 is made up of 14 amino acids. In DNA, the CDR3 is TGTGCCAGCAGTTATGGGGAGGGGAATGTCGAGCAGTACGTC. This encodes CASSYGEGNVEQYV.

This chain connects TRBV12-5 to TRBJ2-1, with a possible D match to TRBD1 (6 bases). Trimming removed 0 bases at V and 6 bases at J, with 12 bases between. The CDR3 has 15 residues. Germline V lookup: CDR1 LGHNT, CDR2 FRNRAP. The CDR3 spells CASGLVKSGANEQFF. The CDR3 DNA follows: TGTGCTAGTGGTTTGGTAAAGTCAGGGGCCAATGAGCAGTTCTTC.

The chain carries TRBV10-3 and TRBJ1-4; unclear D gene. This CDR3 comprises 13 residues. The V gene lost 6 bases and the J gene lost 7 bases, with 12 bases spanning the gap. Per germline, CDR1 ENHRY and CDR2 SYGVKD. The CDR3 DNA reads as TGTGCCATCAGCCCCCTAAGGAGTGAAAAACTGTTTTTT. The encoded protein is CAISPLRSEKLFF.